This T cell receptor beta chain was identified during a study of a mutant IDH1 vaccine in newly diagnosed glioma. Whole-study context: Averaging 40.4 years of age, treated patients were around 60% male and about 38% female. Earlier care involved radiotherapy, temozolomide, or both, and the majority received both. Visit V12 happened at week 35; visit V13 happened at week 47.

The CDR3 length is 15 residues. CDR1 is LNHNV, CDR2 YYDKDF, per germline (reference sequence). The trim removed 0 bases at V and 8 bases at J, leaving 2 bases unmatched. The assay was immunoSEQ multiplex PCR, and TCRdb's table has in-frame clones only and misses some. The sample holds around 50,000 clones; roughly 83% are singletons and the top ten take approximately 4.3%. Time point: week 47, end of study. All doses held 300 ug of mutant IDH1 20-mer peptide, with topical imiquimod. New WHO grade 3 or 4 IDH1-mutant, ATRX-lost astrocytomas were present in all donors. This clone was counted a single time. Its antigen is not identified.

This chain connects TRBV15 to TRBJ1-3, with TRBD1 matching over 12 bases. This sample comprised PBMCs, obtained from a glioma patient whose treatment included an IDH1 peptide vaccine. The sequence derives from a woman aged 25 to 39 with glioma. Some clones in this sample may be carry-over from other donors' samples. This CDR3 reads CATSREGQGADTIYF. The CDR3 nucleotides are TGTGCCACCAGCAGAGAGGGACAGGGGGCAGACACCATATATTTT. The variable domain in full, completed from reference TRBV15 and TRBJ1-3, reads DAMVIQNPRYQVTQFGKPVTLSCSQTLNHNVMYWYQQKSSQAPKLLFHYYDKDFNNEADTPDNFQSRRPNTSFCFLDIRSPGLGDTAMYLCATSREGQGADTIYFGEGSWLTVV.